What follows is one TCR beta chain and its context. Germline loops: CDR1 PRHDT, CDR2 FYEKMQ (reference sequence). The CDR3 extends over 16 amino acids. With 4 bases clipped from V and 5 bases from J, the junction kept 10 bases outside the gene matches. These data come from a study of blood T cell repertoires in COVID-19. Across the whole study: Spain, Italy and the United States supplied samples that represented acute and convalescent COVID-19. Sources were T cells, B-cell-depleted T cells, or PBMCs; the material itself was cDNA or gDNA.

Source study methods: Reference gene primer amplification gave nucleated cell count estimates. Sequenced by immunoSEQ multiplex PCR; TCRdb stores in-frame clones only, minus some. Clonal size and the V and J genes are those of that table, whereas D and trimming came from the DNA. The top ten hold under 2.5% of the sample, which has tens of thousands of clones, 91% seen once. The clonotype comes from a human donor with active COVID-19. The donor label of this sample is uncertain. Material for sequencing was peripheral blood. J is TRBJ2-7 and V is TRBV13, with 11 bases identical to TRBD1. CDR3 in DNA: TGTGCCAGCAGCTCCCAGGGGGACAGGGGGGGTCACGAGCAGTACTTC. It codes for CASSSQGDRGGHEQYF.